This T cell receptor (beta chain) is drawn from a study of molecular identifiers for immune sequencing clone quantification (dated by TCRdb to 2016 to 2019). Study-level background: For a replicate experiment, RNA from around 20,000 or 100,000 naive CD8 T cells was divided into five aliquots, of which four were sequenced. This methods study benchmarked molecular-identifier clustering-based TCR repertoire sequencing (MIDCIRS) and TCR RNA copy counting, using CD8 T cells to do so. The study at large found these results: Spiked-in Jurkat TCR RNA equivalent to a single cell was reported to be detectable even among over 800,000 naive CD8 T cells. Without barcode sub-clustering, chimeric consensus sequences inflated TCR diversity; chimeras reached as high as 47%. The naive libraries included spiked-in Jurkat TCR RNA (under eleven copies' worth), and this Jurkat TCR RNA is not part of the donor repertoire. In CMV-specific effector cells, clones with more than 20 RNA copies accounted for over 99% of molecules, whereas in naive cells such clones accounted for under 1%. Modeling indicated about 3 TCR RNA copies recovered per cell, compared with around 9.8 by digital PCR, which implies a capture efficiency of approximately 29%. Identical TCR molecules sharing a barcode could cause highly expanded clone sizes to be underestimated.

Naive CD8 T cell libraries were made from 20,000 to 1,000,000 sorted cells using 10%, 30% or 50% of purified RNA. On a BD FACSAria II, naive CD8 T cells were FACS-sorted as CD8+CD4-CCR7+CD45RA+ and collected into RLT Plus buffer. To test detection sensitivity, Jurkat RNA equivalent to about eleven TCR copies was spiked into samples of roughly 20,000-1,100,000 naive CD8 T cells. CD8 T cells were enriched with RosetteSep CD8+ T Cell Enrichment Cocktail and Ficoll-Paque, followed by ACK red cell lysis. This clonotype was picked up a small number of times. No cognate antigen has been identified for it. It has no much larger one-base neighbor in the sample; base qualities were not kept. Per the germline V gene, LGHNA is the CDR1 and YNFKEQ is the CDR2. V and J are truncated by 4 bases and 7 bases respectively, leaving an intervening sequence of 14 bases. From the cysteine through the phenylalanine, the CDR3 covers 15 amino acids. CDR3 DNA only is kept here, 45 bases in frame from base 1.

Library method: PCR. These reads were obtained on an Illumina HiSeq 4000. Preparation of bulk TCR libraries followed a previously described approach, with the TCR primers listed in Table S5. The Qiagen AllPrep DNA/RNA kit was used to purify total RNA. Reads from multiple sequencing runs of the same library were pooled before analysis. Processing in the source paper ran as follows. Reads were retained only if an exact TCR constant sequence was present, and the retained reads were trimmed to 150 nt and grouped according to their 12-nt molecular barcodes. Reads in each barcode group were sub-clustered using a 15% Levenshtein threshold, and a quality-weighted consensus sequence was built for each RNA molecule. Non-functional sequences were excluded, and lower-count sequences lying one edit away from another sequence were also excluded. Based on fitting two negative binomial distributions, any barcode sub-cluster with under 20% of the maximum read count was discarded. Through fastp at Q25 and MiXCR, TCRdb rebuilt clones from the public reads, retaining in-frame beta chains. One record per CDR3 amino acid sequence lists the most common genes and DNA. These V and J calls derive from TCRdb rather than the authors' analysis. The table for this sample lists hundreds of thousands of distinct CDR3 sequences; around 21% of them were counted only once. Approximately 0.8% of the sample goes to the ten largest clones.

The sequence derives from a human donor in good health. Some libraries in this study had Jurkat cell RNA spiked in. Material: naive CD8+ T cells from blood, with Jurkat cell RNA spiked in. Interpreted using the paper, the cell subset or site label stands for: FACS-sorted CD8+CD4-CCR7+CD45RA+ naive T cells. The chain is encoded by TRBV4-2 joined to TRBJ1-6; the D gene identity is not certain. The CDR3 in this case is CASSPFWERNSPLHF. In nucleotides, the sequence is TGTGCCAGCAGCCCTTTTTGGGAGCGAAATTCACCCCTCCACTTT.